In its sample, the clone carrying this T cell receptor beta chain was seen a few times. The CDR3 runs to 15 residues. Trimming took off 7 bases at V and 1 base at J, with 14 bases between the two ends. The data are from a study of identical twins. TCRdb recomputed calls from the 5' RACE reads with MiXCR, one row per CDR3 protein. The repertoire holds a few hundred thousand distinct CDR3 sequences, with 20% to 25% as singletons. The data were also submitted as part of a second study, on T cells expressing NK-cell markers.

What was sequenced was CD4+ T cells sorted from blood. This sequence was found in a woman aged 18-35 years in good health. The chain uses TRBV12-3 or TRBV12-4 and TRBJ1-5; maybe TRBD1 (6 bases). The CDR3: CASTLGAWSNQPQHF. As DNA, the CDR3 is TGTGCCAGCACCCTGGGGGCCTGGAGCAATCAGCCCCAGCATTTT.